This T cell receptor (beta chain) derives from a study of T cell repertoires in cytomegalovirus infection. CDR3 length: 15 amino acids. The germline gives CDR1 SGHVS, CDR2 FNYEAQ. V lost 5 bases and J 1 base, leaving 9 bases between the germline ends. This clonotype was seen at least ten times. Its specificity is not known. MiXCR was run by TCRdb on the reads, yielding one entry per CDR3 protein. The table has about 900,000 distinct CDR3 sequences, around 32% seen once. This specimen was cultured CD8+ T cells from PBMCs, taken from culture after CMV antigen stimulation. This sequence joins TRBV7-6 and TRBJ1-6; D is ambiguous. This receptor was taken from a human donor in good health (CMV status not recorded). Some clones in this sample may be carry-over from other donors' samples. The CDR3 region is CASSPQVSYNSPLHF. For the CDR3, the DNA is TGTGCCAGCAGCCCCCAGGTTTCCTATAATTCACCCCTCCACTTT.